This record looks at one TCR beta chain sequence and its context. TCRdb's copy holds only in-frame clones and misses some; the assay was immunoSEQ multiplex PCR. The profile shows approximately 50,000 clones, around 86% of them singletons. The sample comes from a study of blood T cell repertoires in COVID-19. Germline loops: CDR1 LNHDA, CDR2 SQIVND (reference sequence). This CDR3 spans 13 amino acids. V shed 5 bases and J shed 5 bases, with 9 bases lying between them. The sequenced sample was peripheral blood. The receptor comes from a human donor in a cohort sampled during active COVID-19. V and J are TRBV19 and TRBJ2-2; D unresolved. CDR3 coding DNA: TGTGCCAGTAGTGGTCGGTTAACCGGGGAGCTGTTTTTT. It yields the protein CASSGRLTGELFF.